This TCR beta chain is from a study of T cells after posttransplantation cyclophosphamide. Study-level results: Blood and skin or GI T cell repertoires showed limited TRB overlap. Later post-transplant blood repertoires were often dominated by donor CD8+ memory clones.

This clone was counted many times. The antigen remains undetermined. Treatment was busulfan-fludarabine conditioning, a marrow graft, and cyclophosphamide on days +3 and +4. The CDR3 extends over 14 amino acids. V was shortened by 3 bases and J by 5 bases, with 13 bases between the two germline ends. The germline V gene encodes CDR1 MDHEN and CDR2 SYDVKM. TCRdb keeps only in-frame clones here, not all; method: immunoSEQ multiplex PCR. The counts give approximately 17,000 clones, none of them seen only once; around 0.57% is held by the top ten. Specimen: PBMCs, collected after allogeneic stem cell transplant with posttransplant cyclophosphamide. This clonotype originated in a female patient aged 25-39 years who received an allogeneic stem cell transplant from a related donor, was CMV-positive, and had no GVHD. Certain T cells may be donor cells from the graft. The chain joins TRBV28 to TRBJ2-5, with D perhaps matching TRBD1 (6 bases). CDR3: CASSFNRVMETQYF. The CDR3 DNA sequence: TGTGCCAGCAGTTTCAACAGGGTTATGGAGACCCAGTACTTC.